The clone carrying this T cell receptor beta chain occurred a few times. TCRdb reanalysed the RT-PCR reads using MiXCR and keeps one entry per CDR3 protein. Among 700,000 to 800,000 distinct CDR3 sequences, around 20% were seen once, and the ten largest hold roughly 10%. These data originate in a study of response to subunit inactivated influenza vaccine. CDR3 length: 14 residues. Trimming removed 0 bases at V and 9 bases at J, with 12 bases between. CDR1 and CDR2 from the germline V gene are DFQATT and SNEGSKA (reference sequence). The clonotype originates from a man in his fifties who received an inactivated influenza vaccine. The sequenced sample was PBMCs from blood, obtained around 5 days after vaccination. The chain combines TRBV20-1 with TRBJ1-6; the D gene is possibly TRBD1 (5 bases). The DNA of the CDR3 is TGCAGTGCTAGAGATTCAGGGATCGGTTCACCCCTCCACTTT. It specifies CSARDSGIGSPLHF.